This T cell receptor (beta chain) was captured in a study of blood T cell dynamics during melanoma immunotherapy. The wider study: First-line therapy was either pembrolizumab or nivolumab with ipilimumab for metastatic melanoma. Overall study results and limits: Whether repertoire-driving clones were melanoma-specific could not be determined.

Libraries were prepared by immunoSEQ multiplex PCR; TCRdb keeps only in-frame clonotypes and omits some of them. Among under 15,000 clones listed, roughly 84% were seen once. A note on this clone: What it binds is unknown.

Time point given: pre-treatment baseline. This clonotype was sampled from a human donor with melanoma. Sequenced here: blood, sampled from a patient treated with checkpoint blockade.

The CDR3, as DNA: TGCGCCAGCAGCCAACCCAACATTGGGCAGACCGGGGAGCTGTTTTTT. This sequence encodes CASSQPNIGQTGELFF. The chain couples TRBV4-1 to TRBJ2-2; D gene unclear. The CDR3 loop spans 16 amino acids. CDR1 is MGHRA, CDR2 YSYEKL, per germline. Trimming removed 2 bases from V and 5 bases from J, with 15 bases in between.